The clone carrying this T cell receptor beta chain was found once. Primers for the PCR totalled 60 Vbeta and 13 Jbeta. Sequenced by immunoSEQ multiplex PCR; TCRdb stores in-frame clones only, minus some. The profile covers some 150,000 clones, with 75% appearing a single time and approximately 3.2% taken by the ten largest. This sample was taken from a study of cytomegalovirus exposure and HLA in healthy donors. Trimming removed 0 bases from V and 13 bases from J; junction bases left unmatched: 3. The CDR3 is 12 residues long. Germline loops: CDR1 SGHRS, CDR2 YFSETQ. The origin of this receptor is a man between 40 and 49 years old in good health and CMV-seronegative. The specimen was PBMCs. This chain joins TRBV5-1 and TRBJ2-3, with 9 bases identical to TRBD1. The CDR3: CASSLGQGEEYF. As DNA, the CDR3 is TGCGCCAGCAGCTTGGGACAGGGGGAGGAGTATTTT. The variable domain in full, with the rest retrieved from reference TRBV5-1 and TRBJ2-3, is KAGVTQTPRYLIKTRGQQVTLSCSPISGHRSVSWYQQTPGQGLQFLFEYFSETQRNKGNFPGRFSGRQFSNSRSEMNVSTLELGDSALYLCASSLGQGEEYFGPGTRLTVL.